This T cell receptor beta chain was profiled in a study of OX40 agonist ivuxolimab in advanced cancers. Study as a whole: Melanoma, hepatocellular carcinoma, head and neck or renal cell cancer occurred in dose-escalation patients. Study conclusions and caveats: CD4+ and CD8+ T cells in blood underwent clonal expansion by week 6 at 0.1 to 3.0 mg/kg.

The CDR3 spans 16 residues. TCRdb keeps only in-frame clones here, not all; method: immunoSEQ multiplex PCR. The profile covers some 35,000 clones, with roughly 80% appearing a single time and about 22% taken by the ten largest. Concerning this clone: Its target is unknown.

The clonotype originates from an adult with an advanced solid tumor such as melanoma, head and neck, liver or kidney cancer. The chain uses TRBV21-1 and TRBJ2-7; TRBD2 is the table's D call, not checked against the DNA. TRBV21-1 has pseudogene status. Material: CD4+ or CD8+ T cells sorted from blood, obtained in a trial of the OX40 agonist ivuxolimab. The CDR3 DNA reads as TGTGCCAGCAGCGCGGGGCGGCCCGTTGGCCCCTACGAGCAGTACTTC. Its translation: CASSAGRPVGPYEQYF.